The entry that follows covers one T cell receptor (beta chain) sequence. The authors prepared the TCRbeta library with unique molecular identifiers. Each CDR3 protein gets one entry after TCRdb re-called the PCR reads with MiXCR. The data hold 550,000 to 800,000 distinct CDR3 sequences, with under 15% observed a single time. The data were taken from a study of T-cell reconstitution after alpha-beta-depleted transplantation in children. The receptor's source is a girl aged 2 to 9 with congenital amegakaryocytic thrombocytopenia, due to receive a stem cell transplant. The sample here was PBMCs, taken before TCRalphabeta/CD19-depleted stem cell transplant.

The CDR3 DNA is TGTGCCAGCAGCTTAGCTTCCGAGACGACCTCCTACGAGCAGTACTTC. Encoded protein: CASSLASETTSYEQYF. The chain uses TRBV7-6 and TRBJ2-7; D gene unclear. Germline CDR1 SGHVS, CDR2 FNYEAQ. The CDR3 is 16 residues long. V lost 0 bases to trimming and J lost 0 bases, with 12 bases between them.